This T cell receptor (beta chain) is drawn from a study of cytomegalovirus exposure and HLA in healthy donors (dated by TCRdb to the late 2010s). The study in broad terms: According to an earlier analysis of around 600 of the donors, about 179 million T cells yielded 90 million to 130 million unique TCR beta sequences and approximately 300 Gb of sequence data. An early release that covered 500 to 800 HLA-typed donors contained 250 to 350 gigabases of sequencing data and tens of millions of unique TCR sequences. Of the roughly 390 genotyped donors, approximately 80% were placed in the genetic ancestry cluster associated with self-reported Caucasian donors. The study aimed to test whether signatures of past pathogen exposure could be identified by cataloging public T cell receptors. The study used immunosequencing to profile the T cell repertoires of several hundred subjects and linked those repertoires to cytomegalovirus serostatus. Along with the roughly 670-subject first cohort, a separate validation cohort of over a hundred different subjects was used. To predict cytomegalovirus infection status, the study combined high-throughput TCR immunosequencing, statistical association of individual TCRs with disease status, and machine learning. In a later analysis, previously published TCR beta repertoires from some 640 donors were re-analyzed and high-resolution HLA genotyping was added so that TCR occurrence patterns could be studied. Rather than drawing on any new phenotypic data, the later analysis identified candidate immune exposures from TCR beta sequences and the way those sequences occurred across donors. An earlier analysis of approximately 580 of the donors used high-throughput TCR beta sequencing to judge whether each TCR beta V gene segment behaved as functional or pseudogenic. Donor age, sex, ethnicity and CMV serostatus were compiled together with the repertoire data. A later genetic analysis used genome-wide SNP genotypes for 398 of the 666 donors, treating that subset as a discovery cohort. Every repertoire in the discovery cohort had been generated on one and the same sequencing platform. Both class I and class II loci were covered by HLA typing, at four-digit resolution. The number of typed donors differed by locus: 629-630 for A, B, C, DRB1 and DQB1; approximately 520 for DQA1; 606 for DPA1; and about 450 for DPB1. About five DR-DQ haplotypes were treated as single units for association and clustering because of strong linkage in the cohort. Among roughly 370 genotyped donors of the cohort, an average of roughly 240,000 unique TCR beta nucleotide sequences were sequenced per donor, about a sixth of them non-productive. Summary of the overall study and its limitations: In vitro tests confirmed that three of the cytomegalovirus-associated TCR beta chains recognize cytomegalovirus antigens. Because counts were too low, 15 to 20 rarely observed V segments, including chromosome 9 orphons, were excluded from the earlier analysis of several hundred of the donors. Most CMV-associated TCR beta chains appeared to be HLA-restricted in a later analysis, and the HLA associations seemed to be driven largely by CMV exposure. V-gene and J-gene trimming of TCR beta chains was associated with a missense DCLRE1C variant in a later genetic analysis, and the association was replicated in an independent cohort. In a later analysis, HLA-associated TCR beta chains showed more clonal expansion and lower generation probabilities than non-associated chains that were equally common. In an earlier analysis of 500 to 650 of the donors, most TCR beta V segments appeared in productive rearrangements about 87% or about 30% of the time, broadly matching IMGT annotations. The classifier was reported to diagnose cytomegalovirus status with high specificity and sensitivity in both the original and validation cohorts. A cluster of highly shared sequence variants was judged likely to be a technical artifact of the sequencing pipeline. The only immune exposure information available for the cohort was CMV serostatus. In the study, around 150 TCR beta chains were listed as associated with cytomegalovirus. A later analysis reported that several top co-occurrence clusters appeared linked to parvovirus B19, influenza, CMV and Epstein-Barr virus. Linkage disequilibrium might explain the correlated functional status among segregating V segments, but an unknown experimental factor could not be excluded. A further reported finding was that TCR beta sequences accurately predicted the HLA-A and HLA-B alleles for most subjects in the first cohort. In a later analysis, TCR association rates were found to vary across HLA loci, with the most associated TCRs seen for DRB1 alleles and the fewest for HLA-C alleles. Strong co-occurrence of HLA alleles, especially DR and DQ, made assigning TCR associations to individual alleles difficult. Roughly uniform sequencing depth across donors was assumed in presence/absence analyses, although this assumption may not hold. Because some donors lacked HLA typing at each locus, the association tests relied only on the typed subset. Only TCR beta chains were sequenced in this cohort, and the absence of alpha or paired-chain data limited detectable features. At a false discovery rate of 0.05, a later analysis linked 16,951 TCR beta sequences to specific HLA alleles. According to the authors, the approach could potentially be generalized to other disease states and immunological phenotypes. In a later genetic analysis, fewer N-insertions in productive TCRs were reported among donors in an Asian-associated ancestry cluster than the 666-donor mean. Most TCR sequences were seen in very few donors, while some public TCRs were found in many individuals.

As for this clone: Its antigen remains undetermined. No much larger clone exists at a distance of one base, and base qualities are not known.

Libraries were prepared through the immunoSEQ multiplex PCR assay. For the multiplex PCR, a mixture combining 60 forward primers for TCR Vbeta segments and 13 reverse primers for TCR Jbeta segments was used. The CDR3 region of rearranged TCR beta genes was amplified from genomic DNA with a multiplex PCR assay. The amplified TCR beta libraries were sequenced on the Illumina HiSeq System as 87-base-pair reads. For the original study's pipeline: A later analysis tallied around 80 million unique TCR beta chains across the roughly 610 repertoires, and about 10 million of those chains were shared by two or more donors. A nearest-neighbor algorithm error-corrected the raw reads and collapsed the reads into unique sequences, merging closely related sequences to remove PCR and sequencing errors. To assign V, D and J gene segments, CDR3 sequences were aligned to IMGT reference sequences. For a sequence to be retained, a match of at least six nucleotides was required to both a V gene segment and a J gene segment. Rearrangements were classified as productive when the CDR3 lacked stop codons and remained in frame with V and J, and all other rearrangements were classified as non-productive. Following IMGT convention, CDR3 was defined as the stretch from the second conserved V-encoded cysteine up to the conserved J-encoded phenylalanine. The earlier analysis of about 620 of the donors excluded sequences that lacked an unambiguous match to a single V gene segment. In an earlier analysis of roughly 500 of the donors, V segments were called functional above 56.7% productive rearrangements and were called segregating when the between-donor standard deviation exceeded 5%. A statistical classification framework was developed to diagnose cytomegalovirus status using the catalog of TCR beta chain sequences. In a later analysis, TCR nucleotide sequences were compared against IMGT/GENE-DB human TR gene sequences so that V and J genes could be assigned. The TCRdist pipeline was used in a later analysis to assign CDR3 sequences and most-parsimonious VDJ recombination scenarios. In a later analysis, every TCR beta chain was defined by the combination of its CDR3 amino acid sequence and its V-gene family, and reads without a unique V-gene family were dropped. In a later analysis, around 600 highly shared, low-generation-probability nucleotide sequences were removed to address suspected cross-contamination and a sequencing artifact. In a later analysis, a clonal expansion index was calculated for each public chain from normalized within-repertoire ranks of inferred template counts. In a later analysis, generation probabilities were computed with a VDJ recombination model fitted to out-of-frame rearrangements, and the resulting probabilities were checked against IGoR. Hypergeometric tests were used in a later analysis to score TCR-TCR, TCR-HLA and TCR-CMV co-occurrence, with a repertoire-size bias correction applied to the TCR pairs. In a later analysis, false discovery rates were estimated by permuting HLA or CMV assignments 20 times. In a later analysis, co-occurring TCRs were grouped with DBSCAN, and TCRdist sequence similarity was added when clustering was performed within HLA-allele-positive subsets. Repertoires with fewer than 30,000 or more than 120,000 public chains were left out of co-occurrence clustering, as were about five repertoires with anomalous nucleotide sharing. The table comes from immuneACCESS by way of TCRdb, which keeps in-frame sequences with V and J called. Part of the clones is missing from these tables; in studies checked, under half for an unresolved V gene and the rest for unknown reasons. The V and J calls and clone size were taken over from that table, and D and trimming were inferred from the DNA. For this sample there are some 130,000 clones; approximately 85% appear just once. 1.5% to 2% of the sample is taken by the ten largest.

The cohort was made up of about 670 healthy bone marrow donors. At the time of sampling, every cohort member was nominally healthy, though immune exposures that went unrecorded were likely present. The donor tested CMV seronegative, placing the donor among the 350 or so seronegative members of the cohort. Each donor provided a peripheral blood sample, and peripheral blood mononuclear cells were used for TCR beta sequencing. Genomic DNA was extracted from the blood cell samples with the Qiagen DNeasy Blood Extraction Kit. This TCR came from a boy aged 5-17 years in good health and CMV-seronegative. The sequenced sample was PBMCs.

The CDR3 region reads CASSFHSGTSTSGANVLTF. The DNA is as follows: TGCGCCAGCAGCTTCCACTCCGGGACTAGCACATCTGGGGCCAACGTCCTGACTTTC. The chain joins TRBV5-1 to TRBJ2-6, with 9 bases in between that match TRBD2. The CDR3 numbers 19 residues from cysteine through phenylalanine. Just CDR3 DNA is preserved here, 57 bases in frame from base 1. V is trimmed back by 2 bases and J by 1 base, and the junction contains 10 bases that no gene match accounts for. Via the germline V gene, CDR1 is SGHRS and CDR2 YFSETQ.